These T cell receptor beta chains were read from a single sample in a study of T cells in Graves' hyperthyroidism and ophthalmopathy. TCRdb reprocessed the multiplex PCR reads with MiXCR, giving one entry per CDR3 protein. Among roughly 550,000 distinct CDR3 sequences, roughly 15% were seen once, and the ten largest hold 29%. The sample taken for sequencing was blood. The receptors here all came from a woman aged 25 to 39 with Graves' ophthalmopathy. Both conserved end residues are part of each CDR3. Fields, in order: clone size, V gene, D gene, J gene, CDR3 protein, CDR3 DNA. The D gene is left open where the match is weak. A clone size is listed for some rows: how often the clone was seen (once, few, many), or a class if it is expanded.

clone size: NA; V gene: TRBV12-3/TRBV12-4; D gene: NA; J gene: TRBJ1-2; CDR3 protein: CASGLQLGFRYGYTF; CDR3 DNA: TGTGCCAGCGGCCTCCAACTGGGATTTCGGTATGGCTACACCTTC
clone size: NA; V gene: TRBV20-1; D gene: NA; J gene: TRBJ2-7; CDR3 protein: CSARFVGLPPLYQQYF; CDR3 DNA: TGCAGTGCTAGGTTCGTAGGACTCCCACCCCTCTACCAGCAGTACTTC
clone size: many; V gene: TRBV27; D gene: TRBD2; J gene: TRBJ2-1; CDR3 protein: CASSSFSGSYNEQFF; CDR3 DNA: TGTGCCAGCAGTTCATTTAGCGGGAGCTACAATGAGCAGTTCTTC
clone size: NA; V gene: TRBV7-2; D gene: NA; J gene: TRBJ1-5; CDR3 protein: CASSSQESQPQHF; CDR3 DNA: TGTGCCAGCAGCTCACAAGAGAGTCAGCCCCAGCATTTT
clone size: few; V gene: TRBV24-1; D gene: NA; J gene: TRBJ2-3; CDR3 protein: CATGPDGRDTQYF; CDR3 DNA: TGTGCCACCGGCCCAGACGGGAGAGATACGCAGTATTTT
clone size: NA; V gene: TRBV4-3; D gene: NA; J gene: TRBJ2-5; CDR3 protein: CASSQDWVSDEETQYF; CDR3 DNA: TGCGCCAGCAGCCAAGACTGGGTCAGTGATGAAGAGACCCAGTACTTC
clone size: few; V gene: TRBV4-3; D gene: NA; J gene: TRBJ2-5; CDR3 protein: CASSPEPAGIQETQYF; CDR3 DNA: TGCGCCAGCAGCCCCGAACCAGCGGGTATACAAGAGACCCAGTACTTC
clone size: many; V gene: TRBV20-1; D gene: TRBD1; J gene: TRBJ1-1; CDR3 protein: CSARDQSTGWENTEAFF; CDR3 DNA: TGCAGTGCTAGAGATCAGTCGACAGGGTGGGAGAACACTGAAGCTTTCTTT
clone size: many; V gene: TRBV11-2; D gene: NA; J gene: TRBJ1-2; CDR3 protein: CASSLWGAANYGYTF; CDR3 DNA: TGTGCCAGCAGCTTATGGGGGGCCGCTAACTATGGCTACACCTTC
clone size: NA; V gene: TRBV6-1; D gene: NA; J gene: TRBJ2-7; CDR3 protein: CASSPGTQYF; CDR3 DNA: TGTGCCAGCAGCCCAGGGACGCAGTACTTC
clone size: many; V gene: TRBV6-2/TRBV6-3; D gene: TRBD1; J gene: TRBJ1-5; CDR3 protein: CASSRQGGNQPQHF; CDR3 DNA: TGTGCCAGCAGTCGACAGGGAGGCAATCAGCCCCAGCATTTT
clone size: few; V gene: TRBV5-1; D gene: NA; J gene: TRBJ2-5; CDR3 protein: CASRATGYQETQYF; CDR3 DNA: TGCGCCAGCAGGGCCACAGGGTATCAAGAGACCCAGTACTTC
clone size: few; V gene: TRBV18; D gene: NA; J gene: TRBJ2-7; CDR3 protein: CASSPGGPYYEQYF; CDR3 DNA: TGTGCCAGCTCACCAGGTGGACCTTACTACGAGCAGTACTTC
clone size: many; V gene: TRBV7-8; D gene: NA; J gene: TRBJ2-3; CDR3 protein: CASSLGQGRDTQYF; CDR3 DNA: TGTGCCAGCAGCTTAGGGCAAGGGAGGGATACGCAGTATTTT
clone size: many; V gene: TRBV20-1; D gene: NA; J gene: TRBJ1-1; CDR3 protein: CSASQKMNTEAFF; CDR3 DNA: TGCAGTGCTAGCCAAAAGATGAACACTGAAGCTTTCTTT
clone size: NA; V gene: TRBV4-3; D gene: NA; J gene: TRBJ2-2; CDR3 protein: CASSQDHIPGELFF; CDR3 DNA: TGCGCCAGCAGCCAAGATCACATACCCGGGGAGCTGTTTTTT
clone size: many; V gene: TRBV18; D gene: TRBD2; J gene: TRBJ2-1; CDR3 protein: CASSPGAGVTYNEQFF; CDR3 DNA: TGTGCCAGCTCACCGGGTGCGGGAGTCACCTACAATGAGCAGTTCTTC
clone size: NA; V gene: TRBV24-1; D gene: TRBD1; J gene: TRBJ1-2; CDR3 protein: CATSTPGQGVGGYTF; CDR3 DNA: TGTGCCACCAGCACACCGGGACAGGGAGTTGGTGGCTACACCTTC
clone size: NA; V gene: TRBV5-1; D gene: NA; J gene: TRBJ1-5; CDR3 protein: CASSLEQGPNQPQHF; CDR3 DNA: TGCGCCAGCAGCTTGGAGCAGGGGCCGAATCAGCCCCAGCATTTT
clone size: NA; V gene: TRBV5-6; D gene: NA; J gene: TRBJ1-4; CDR3 protein: CASSLVRGAANEKLFF; CDR3 DNA: TGTGCCAGCAGCTTGGTTCGGGGGGCGGCTAATGAAAAACTGTTTTTT
clone size: NA; V gene: TRBV4-3; D gene: NA; J gene: TRBJ1-1; CDR3 protein: CASSREGGTEAFF; CDR3 DNA: TGCGCCAGCAGCAGGGAGGGGGGCACTGAAGCTTTCTTT
clone size: many; V gene: TRBV12-3/TRBV12-4; D gene: TRBD1; J gene: TRBJ2-1; CDR3 protein: CASSLGTGTVGDEQFF; CDR3 DNA: TGTGCCAGCAGTCTGGGCACCGGGACAGTTGGGGATGAGCAGTTCTTC
clone size: many; V gene: TRBV28; D gene: NA; J gene: TRBJ1-1; CDR3 protein: CASSLGGPEAFF; CDR3 DNA: TGTGCCAGCAGTTTGGGGGGCCCTGAAGCTTTCTTT
clone size: few; V gene: TRBV7-2; D gene: TRBD1; J gene: TRBJ1-4; CDR3 protein: CASSLTGAINEKLFF; CDR3 DNA: TGTGCCAGCAGCTTGACAGGGGCGATTAATGAAAAACTGTTTTTT
clone size: many; V gene: TRBV9; D gene: NA; J gene: TRBJ1-1; CDR3 protein: CASSVDWQAGGRDTEAFF; CDR3 DNA: TGTGCCAGCAGCGTAGACTGGCAGGCTGGTGGTAGGGACACTGAAGCTTTCTTT
clone size: many; V gene: TRBV3-1; D gene: TRBD2; J gene: TRBJ2-5; CDR3 protein: CASTHLGLALETQYF; CDR3 DNA: TGTGCCAGCACCCATCTGGGACTAGCGCTGGAGACCCAGTACTTC